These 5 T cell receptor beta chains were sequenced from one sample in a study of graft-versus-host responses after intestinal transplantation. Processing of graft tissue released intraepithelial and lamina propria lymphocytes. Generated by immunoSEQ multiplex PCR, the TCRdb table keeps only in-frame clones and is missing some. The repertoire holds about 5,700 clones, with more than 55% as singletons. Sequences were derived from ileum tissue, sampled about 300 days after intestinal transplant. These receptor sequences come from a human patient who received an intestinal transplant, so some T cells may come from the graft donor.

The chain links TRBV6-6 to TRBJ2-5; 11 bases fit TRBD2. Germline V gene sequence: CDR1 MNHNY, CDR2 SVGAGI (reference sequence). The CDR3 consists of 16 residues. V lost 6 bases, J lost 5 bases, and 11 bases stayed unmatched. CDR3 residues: CASRGPPSGRWETQYF. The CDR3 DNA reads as TGTGCCAGCAGGGGTCCACCTAGCGGGAGGTGGGAGACCCAGTACTTC.

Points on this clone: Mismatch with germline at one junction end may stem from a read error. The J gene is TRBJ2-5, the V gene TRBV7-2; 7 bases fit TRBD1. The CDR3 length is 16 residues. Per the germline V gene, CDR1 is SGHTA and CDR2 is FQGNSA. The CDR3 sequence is CASSPTPTGRASIIHF. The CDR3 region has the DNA TGTGCCAGCAGCCCCACGCCGACAGGGCGCGCCTCAATAATACACTTC.

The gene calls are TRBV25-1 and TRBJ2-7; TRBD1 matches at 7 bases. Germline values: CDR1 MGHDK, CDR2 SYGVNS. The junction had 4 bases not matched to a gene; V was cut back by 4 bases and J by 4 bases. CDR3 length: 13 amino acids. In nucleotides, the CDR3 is TGTGCCAGCAGTGGGGACAGAAATTACGAGCAGTACTTC. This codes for CASSGDRNYEQYF.

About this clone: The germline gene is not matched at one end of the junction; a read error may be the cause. CDR3 DNA sequence: TGCGCCAGCAGCTTGGGGGCAGGGCGGTCCTCCGAGCAGTACTTC. Its protein product is CASSLGAGRSSEQYF. The rearrangement uses TRBV5-1 and TRBJ2-7, with D tentatively TRBD1 (5 bases). Germline lookup yields CDR1 SGHRS and CDR2 YFSETQ. This CDR3 is 15 amino acids long.

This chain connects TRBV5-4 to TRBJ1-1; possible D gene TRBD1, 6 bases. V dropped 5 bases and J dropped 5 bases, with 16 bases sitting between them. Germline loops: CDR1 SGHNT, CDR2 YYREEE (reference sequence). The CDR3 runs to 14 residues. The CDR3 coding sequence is TGTGCCAGCAGGGTAGGGGGGCTGGGGACTGAAGCTTTCTTT. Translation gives CASRVGGLGTEAFF.